Listed below are T cell receptor beta chains from one sample, sequenced in a study of cytomegalovirus exposure and HLA in healthy donors. Some clones are missing from TCRdb's copy, which holds only in-frame ones; the method was immunoSEQ multiplex PCR. The sample records more than 85,000 clones, roughly 15% being singletons. Sequencing was performed on PBMCs. Receptors were obtained from a female donor in good health and CMV-seronegative. Both conserved end residues are part of each CDR3. A D gene is named only where the DNA matches it firmly. Only some rows state a clone size, as once, few, many or a class for expanded clones.

D,V,J,size,CDR3,DNA
.,TRBV6-5,TRBJ1-1,.,CASNNHGGNTEAFF,TGTGCCAGCAACAACCACGGCGGAAACACTGAAGCTTTCTTT
TRBD2,TRBV4-3,TRBJ2-1,few,CASSQDNLAGGRNEQFF,TGCGCCAGCAGCCAAGACAATCTGGCGGGGGGGCGTAATGAGCAGTTCTTC
TRBD1,TRBV27,TRBJ1-2,few,CASSLGGQGFANYGYTF,TGTGCCAGCAGTTTAGGGGGACAGGGATTCGCTAACTATGGCTACACCTTC
TRBD1,TRBV7-2,TRBJ1-1,.,CASSLGYRGDNTEAFF,TGTGCCAGCAGCTTAGGGTACAGGGGAGATAACACTGAAGCTTTCTTT
TRBD2,TRBV9,TRBJ2-3,few,CASSVGGGPDTQYF,TGTGCCAGCAGCGTAGGGGGGGGACCAGATACGCAGTATTTT
.,TRBV30,TRBJ1-5,.,CAWSPDGNSNQPQHF,TGTGCCTGGAGCCCGGACGGGAATAGCAATCAGCCCCAGCATTTT
.,TRBV5-4,TRBJ2-1,.,CASSLGTTTYNEQFF,TGTGCCAGCAGCCTCGGGACAACTACCTACAATGAGCAGTTCTTC
.,TRBV5-1,TRBJ1-5,.,CASSSTGNQPQHF,TGCGCCAGCAGCTCCACAGGGAATCAGCCCCAGCATTTT
.,TRBV30,TRBJ2-5,.,CAWSVQWEPTQYF,TGTGCCTGGAGTGTACAGTGGGAGCCGACCCAGTACTTC
TRBD1,TRBV5-1,TRBJ1-1,.,CASSPGTGRATEAFF,TGCGCCAGCAGCCCTGGGACAGGGCGGGCCACTGAAGCTTTCTTT
.,TRBV7-6,TRBJ1-4,few,CASRAVGFDEKLFF,TGTGCCAGCAGGGCGGTGGGTTTCGATGAAAAACTGTTTTTT
.,TRBV4-1,TRBJ2-4,few,CASSQVGTRAIQYF,TGCGCCAGCAGCCAAGTCGGGACACGAGCTATTCAGTACTTC
.,TRBV19,TRBJ1-1,.,CASSIRGTEAFF,TGTGCCAGTAGTATTCGGGGCACTGAAGCTTTCTTT
TRBD1,TRBV6-5,TRBJ1-2,.,CASSTGQGVSFYF,TGTGCCAGCAGTACTGGACAGGGTGTAAGCTTTTACTTC
.,TRBV13,TRBJ2-7,.,CASGPFDSYEQYF,TGTGCCAGCGGCCCCTTCGATTCCTACGAGCAGTACTTC
.,TRBV4-1,TRBJ1-3,.,CASSQDPQAGNTIYF,TGCGCCAGCAGCCAAGATCCGCAGGCTGGAAACACCATATATTTT
.,TRBV10-3,TRBJ2-7,.,CAIRDTARLSYEQYF,TGTGCCATCAGGGACACAGCTCGCCTTTCCTACGAGCAGTACTTC
TRBD2,TRBV5-6,TRBJ2-3,.,CASSFLLAGGGTDTQYF,TGTGCCAGCAGCTTTCTTCTAGCGGGGGGTGGCACAGATACGCAGTATTTT
.,TRBV6-6,TRBJ1-2,.,CASSMEVNSGYTF,TGTGCCAGCAGCATGGAGGTCAACTCTGGCTACACCTTC
.,TRBV29-1,TRBJ1-5,.,CSVPLSSGRDQPQHF,TGCAGCGTCCCCCTGAGTTCAGGCCGTGATCAGCCCCAGCATTTT
.,TRBV2,TRBJ1-1,.,CASSDRGMNTEAFF,TGTGCCAGCAGTGACAGAGGCATGAACACTGAAGCTTTCTTT
TRBD1,TRBV7-2,TRBJ1-2,.,CASSSGGRTGQGNGYTF,TGTGCCAGCAGCTCAGGGGGCCGAACAGGGCAGGGCAATGGCTACACCTTC
.,TRBV6-5,TRBJ2-7,few,CASSYNAEYEQYF,TGTGCCAGCAGTTACAACGCGGAGTACGAGCAGTACTTC
.,TRBV28,TRBJ2-5,.,CAISPGFQETQYF,TGTGCCATCAGCCCGGGGTTTCAAGAGACCCAGTACTTC
TRBD1,TRBV4-3,TRBJ2-7,.,CASSQTGDSYYEQYF,TGCGCCAGCAGCCAGACCGGGGACAGCTACTACGAGCAGTACTTC
.,TRBV27,TRBJ1-6,few,CASSSQSPYNSPLHF,TGTGCCAGCAGTTCCCAGTCTCCCTATAATTCACCCCTCCACTTT
.,TRBV10-3,TRBJ1-2,few,CAISERTRPGWGYTF,TGTGCCATCAGTGAGAGGACAAGACCAGGGTGGGGCTACACCTTC
.,TRBV5-1,TRBJ2-7,.,CASSFREYEQYF,TGCGCCAGCAGCTTCAGGGAATACGAGCAGTACTTC
.,TRBV7-2,TRBJ1-1,few,CASSLMWGGNGAFF,TGTGCCAGCAGCTTAATGTGGGGCGGCAATGGAGCTTTCTTT
.,TRBV10-3,TRBJ1-6,.,CAIRKDGSSYNSPLHF,TGTGCCATCAGGAAAGACGGGAGCTCCTATAATTCACCCCTCCACTTT
.,TRBV27,TRBJ1-4,few,CASPSRKTYPEKLFF,TGTGCCAGCCCTAGTCGGAAAACCTATCCAGAAAAACTGTTTTTT
TRBD1,TRBV14,TRBJ2-1,few,CASSQDPGQGTNEQFF,TGTGCCAGCAGCCAAGATCCAGGACAGGGGACAAATGAGCAGTTCTTC
.,TRBV7-2,TRBJ1-3,few,CASSSITGTLGNTIYF,TGTGCCAGCAGCTCCATAACAGGGACCCTTGGAAACACCATATATTTT
.,TRBV6-6,TRBJ2-1,.,CASSIAPKEQFF,TGTGCCAGCAGTATAGCGCCTAAAGAGCAGTTCTTC
.,TRBV11-2,TRBJ2-7,.,CASSLATSYEQYF,TGTGCCAGCAGCTTAGCGACTTCCTACGAGCAGTACTTC